The text below deals with one T cell receptor (beta chain). Its antigen is unknown. V gave up 0 bases and J gave up 6 bases, with 11 bases separating them. CDR3 length: 14 amino acids. CDR1 is SGHDN and CDR2 is FVKESK in the germline V gene. Amplification of the TCR beta CDR3 regions used RNA transcripts (as template). Investigators did first-round RT-PCR with HTBI primers, then second-round multiplex PCR. TCRdb reprocessed the multiplex PCR reads via MiXCR and lists one record per CDR3 protein. The sample yields about 740,000 distinct CDR3 sequences, around 40% seen once. Where ophthalmopathy was present, donors had moderate-to-severe activity, CAS ≥3, NOSPECS ≥4 and duration under 3 months. Exclusion criteria comprised other autoimmune diseases, uncontrolled infections, pregnancy or lactation in patients. This entry comes from a study of Graves' ophthalmopathy and Graves' hyperthyroidism. Study results and caveats: Forecasting of ophthalmopathy progression by the model achieved more than 70% sensitivity and around 77% specificity.

V and J are TRBV14 and TRBJ1-1; perhaps TRBD1 as D (5 bases). The receptor's source is an adult man with Graves' ophthalmopathy. Specimen: peripheral blood. DNA for the CDR3: TGTGCCAGCAGCCAAGATCTCCGGGGCCCTGAAGCTTTCTTT. This sequence encodes CASSQDLRGPEAFF.